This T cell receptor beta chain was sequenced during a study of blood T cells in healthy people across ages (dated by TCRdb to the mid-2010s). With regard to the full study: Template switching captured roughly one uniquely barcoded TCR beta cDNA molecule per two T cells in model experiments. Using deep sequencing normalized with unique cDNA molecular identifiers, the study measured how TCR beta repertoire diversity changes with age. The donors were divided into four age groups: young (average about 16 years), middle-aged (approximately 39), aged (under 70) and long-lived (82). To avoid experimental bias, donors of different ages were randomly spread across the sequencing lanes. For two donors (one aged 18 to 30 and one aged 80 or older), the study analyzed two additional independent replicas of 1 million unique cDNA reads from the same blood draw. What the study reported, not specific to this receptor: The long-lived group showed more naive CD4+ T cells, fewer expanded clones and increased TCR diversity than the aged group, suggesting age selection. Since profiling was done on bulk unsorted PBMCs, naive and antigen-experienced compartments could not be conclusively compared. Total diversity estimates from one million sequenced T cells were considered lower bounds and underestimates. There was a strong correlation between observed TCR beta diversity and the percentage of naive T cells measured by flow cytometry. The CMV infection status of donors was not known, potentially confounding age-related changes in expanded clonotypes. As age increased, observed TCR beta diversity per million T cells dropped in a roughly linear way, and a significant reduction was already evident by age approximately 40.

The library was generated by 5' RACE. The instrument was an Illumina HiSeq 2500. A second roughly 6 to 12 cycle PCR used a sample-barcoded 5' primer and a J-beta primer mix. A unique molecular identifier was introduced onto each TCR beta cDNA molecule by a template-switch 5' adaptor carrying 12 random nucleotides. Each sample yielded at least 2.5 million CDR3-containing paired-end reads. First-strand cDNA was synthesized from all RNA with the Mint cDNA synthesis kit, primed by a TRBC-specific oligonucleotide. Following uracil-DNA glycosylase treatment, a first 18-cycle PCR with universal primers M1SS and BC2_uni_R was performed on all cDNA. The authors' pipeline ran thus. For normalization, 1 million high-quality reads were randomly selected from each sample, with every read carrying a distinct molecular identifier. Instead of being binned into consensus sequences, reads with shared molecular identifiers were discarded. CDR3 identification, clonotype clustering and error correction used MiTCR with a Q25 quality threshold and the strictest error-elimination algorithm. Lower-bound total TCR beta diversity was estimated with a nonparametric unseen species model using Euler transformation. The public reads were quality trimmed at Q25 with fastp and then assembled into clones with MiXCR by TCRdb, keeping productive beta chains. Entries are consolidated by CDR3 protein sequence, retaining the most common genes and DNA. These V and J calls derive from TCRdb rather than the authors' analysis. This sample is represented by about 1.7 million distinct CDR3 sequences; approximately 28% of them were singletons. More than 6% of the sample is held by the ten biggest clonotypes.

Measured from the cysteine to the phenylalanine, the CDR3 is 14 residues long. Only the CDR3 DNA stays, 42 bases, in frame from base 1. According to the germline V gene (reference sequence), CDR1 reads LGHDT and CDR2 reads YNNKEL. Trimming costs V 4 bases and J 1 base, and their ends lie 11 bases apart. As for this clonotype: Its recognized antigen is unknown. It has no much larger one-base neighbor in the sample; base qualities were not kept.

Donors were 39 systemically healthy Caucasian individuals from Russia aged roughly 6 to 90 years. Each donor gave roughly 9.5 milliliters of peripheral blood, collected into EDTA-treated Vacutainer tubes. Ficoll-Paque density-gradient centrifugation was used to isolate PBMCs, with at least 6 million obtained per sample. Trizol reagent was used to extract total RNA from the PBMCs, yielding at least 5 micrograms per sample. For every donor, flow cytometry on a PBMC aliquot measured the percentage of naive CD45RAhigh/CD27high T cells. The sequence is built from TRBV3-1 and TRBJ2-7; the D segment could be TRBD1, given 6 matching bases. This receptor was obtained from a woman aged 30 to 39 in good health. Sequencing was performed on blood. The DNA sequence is TGTGCCAGCAGCCCATCTGACAGGTCCTACGAGCAGTACTTC. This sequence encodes CASSPSDRSYEQYF.